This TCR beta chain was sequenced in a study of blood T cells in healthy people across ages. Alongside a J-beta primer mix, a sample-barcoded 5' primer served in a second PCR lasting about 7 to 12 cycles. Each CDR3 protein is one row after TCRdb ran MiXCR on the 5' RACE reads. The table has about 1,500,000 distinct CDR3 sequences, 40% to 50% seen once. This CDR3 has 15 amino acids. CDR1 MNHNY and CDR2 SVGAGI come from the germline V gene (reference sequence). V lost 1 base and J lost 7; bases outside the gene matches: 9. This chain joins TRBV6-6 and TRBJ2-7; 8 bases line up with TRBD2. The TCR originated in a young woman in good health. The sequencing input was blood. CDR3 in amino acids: CASSYWGLEGDEQYF. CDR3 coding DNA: TGTGCCAGCAGTTACTGGGGACTAGAGGGCGATGAGCAGTACTTC.